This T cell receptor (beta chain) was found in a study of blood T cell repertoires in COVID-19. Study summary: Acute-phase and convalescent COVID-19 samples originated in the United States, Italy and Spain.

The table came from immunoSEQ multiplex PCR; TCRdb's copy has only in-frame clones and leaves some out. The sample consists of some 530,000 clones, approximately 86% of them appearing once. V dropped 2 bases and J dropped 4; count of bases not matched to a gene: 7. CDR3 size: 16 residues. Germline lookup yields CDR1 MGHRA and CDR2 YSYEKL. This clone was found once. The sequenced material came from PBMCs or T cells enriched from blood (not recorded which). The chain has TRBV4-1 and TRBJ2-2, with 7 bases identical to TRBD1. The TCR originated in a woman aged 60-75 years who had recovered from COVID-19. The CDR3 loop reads CASSQNRDRSTGELFF. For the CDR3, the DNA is TGCGCCAGCAGCCAAAACCGGGACAGAAGCACCGGGGAGCTGTTTTTT.